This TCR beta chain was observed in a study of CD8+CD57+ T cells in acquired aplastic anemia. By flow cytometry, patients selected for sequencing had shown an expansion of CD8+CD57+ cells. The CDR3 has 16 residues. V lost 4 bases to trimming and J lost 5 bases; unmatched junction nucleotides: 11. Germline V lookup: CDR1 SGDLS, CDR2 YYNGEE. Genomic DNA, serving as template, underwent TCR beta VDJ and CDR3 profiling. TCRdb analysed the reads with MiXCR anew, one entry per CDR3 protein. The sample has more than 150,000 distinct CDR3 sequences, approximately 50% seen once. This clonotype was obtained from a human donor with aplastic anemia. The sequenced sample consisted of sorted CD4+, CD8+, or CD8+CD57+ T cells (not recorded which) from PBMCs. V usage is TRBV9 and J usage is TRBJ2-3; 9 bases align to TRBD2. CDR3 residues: CASSQATGLAKDTQYF. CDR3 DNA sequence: TGTGCCAGCAGCCAAGCCACGGGACTAGCCAAAGATACGCAGTATTTT.